The TCR beta chain described here comes from a study of T cells in Graves' hyperthyroidism and ophthalmopathy. Amplified TCR beta CDR3 regions derived from RNA transcripts. The primer set for the first-round RT-PCR of the TCR CDR3 was HTBI. TCRdb re-called the multiplex PCR reads with MiXCR, one entry per CDR3 protein. The table shows about 96,000 distinct CDR3 sequences, with around 50% occurring only once. Trimming removed 3 bases from V and 1 base from J, with 10 bases in between. Germline V gene lookup returns CDR1 MGHRA and CDR2 YSYEKL. The CDR3 consists of 16 residues. There are many counts of this clonotype.

The sequencing sample was made of blood. The chain couples TRBV4-1 to TRBJ1-6, with D unresolved. The TCR was taken from a woman aged 40 to 50 with Graves' hyperthyroidism. The CDR3 protein is CASSQTAQSYNSPLHF. The DNA for the CDR3 is TGCGCCAGCAGCCAGACCGCTCAGTCCTATAATTCACCCCTCCACTTT.